This paragraph covers one T cell receptor (beta chain) sequence. The method was immunoSEQ multiplex PCR; TCRdb's version includes in-frame clones alone and lacks a portion of them. Of some 70,000 clones listed, 85% to 90% are singletons. Repeated repertoire sampling spanned the course of chemoradiotherapy. Trimming cost V 8 bases and J 4 bases; bases outside gene matches: 3. The CDR3 sequence is 12 residues long. Per the germline V gene, CDR1 is MNHNS and CDR2 is SASEGT. The data were taken from a study of chemoradiotherapy in HPV16-positive cancers. The chain couples TRBV6-1 to TRBJ1-2; 8 nucleotides agree with TRBD1. This receptor was identified in a human donor with HPV-associated anogenital cancer. Specimen: blood, collected from a patient who underwent chemoradiotherapy. The CDR3 protein is CASQGALYGYTF. Here the CDR3 DNA reads TGTGCCAGCCAGGGGGCGCTCTATGGCTACACCTTC.